The T cell receptor beta chain described here comes from a study of CD8 T cells in ankylosing spondylitis. Study results and limitations: Disease-linked clones bore a CD8+ phenotype, appearing relatively rarely in peripheral blood. Earlier studies detected some motif variants in reactive arthritis synovial fluid and blood. Typical of ankylosing spondylitis blood, it appeared, was a TCR beta motif of seven to nine highly homologous variants. Reportedly, matched ankylosing spondylitis synovial fluid was significantly enriched for disease-linked clones.

This clonotype was observed a few times. The antigen is unknown. Quantitative 5'-RACE with molecular barcodes produced the TCR beta libraries. TCRdb independently ran MiXCR on the 5' RACE reads; one entry per CDR3 protein. The table includes about 220,000 distinct CDR3 sequences, more than 5.5% detected once. V dropped 3 bases and J dropped 4; count of bases not matched to a gene: 6. This CDR3 region has 15 residues. This sequence joins TRBV12-3 or TRBV12-4 and TRBJ2-1, with 7 bases fitting TRBD2. Specimen: blood, either unsorted or a sorted T cell fraction (not recorded which). This clonotype originated in a male donor with ankylosing spondylitis. The CDR3 DNA follows: TGTGCCAGCAGTTTGGGCCTAGCGGATTACAATGAGCAGTTCTTC. Amino acid sequence: CASSLGLADYNEQFF.